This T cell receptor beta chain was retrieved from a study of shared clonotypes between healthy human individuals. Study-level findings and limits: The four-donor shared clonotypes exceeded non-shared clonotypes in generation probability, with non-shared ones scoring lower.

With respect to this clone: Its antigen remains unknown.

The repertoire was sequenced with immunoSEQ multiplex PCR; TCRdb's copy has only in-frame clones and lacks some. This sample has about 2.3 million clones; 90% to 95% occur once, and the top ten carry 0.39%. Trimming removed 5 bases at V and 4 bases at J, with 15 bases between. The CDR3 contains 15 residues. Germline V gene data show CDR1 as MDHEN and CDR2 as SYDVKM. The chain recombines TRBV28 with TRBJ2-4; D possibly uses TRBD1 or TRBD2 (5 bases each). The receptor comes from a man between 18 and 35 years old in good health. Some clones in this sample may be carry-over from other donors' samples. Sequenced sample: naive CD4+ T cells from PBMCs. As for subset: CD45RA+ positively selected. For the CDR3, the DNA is TGTGCCAGCAGTCCCCCGGGGCGTCCAAAAAACATTCAGTACTTC. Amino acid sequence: CASSPPGRPKNIQYF. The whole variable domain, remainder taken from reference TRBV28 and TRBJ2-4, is DVKVTQSSRYLVKRTGEKVFLECVQDMDHENMFWYRQDPGLGLRLIYFSYDVKMKEKGDIPEGYSVSREKKERFSLILESASTNQTSMYLCASSPPGRPKNIQYFGAGTRLSVL.